This TCR beta chain was sequenced for a study of STAT3 mutations in large granular lymphocyte leukemia. Findings and limits, study-wide: Clonal expansion was inferred from other time points because no sample existed at each clone's first appearance. At least one immunodominant TCR beta clonotype appeared in every T-cell large granular lymphocyte leukemia patient.

Germline assignment: CDR1 LNHNV and CDR2 YYDKDF (reference sequence). Trimming took off 5 bases at V and 3 bases at J, with 18 bases between the two ends. This CDR3 has 16 residues. Regarding this clone: Its antigen is currently unknown.

Average productive template count per sample was approximately 40,000. Generated by immunoSEQ multiplex PCR, the TCRdb table keeps only in-frame clones and is missing some. The sample shows around 9,100 clones, approximately 92% of them seen only once. The chain combines TRBV15 with TRBJ2-3; maybe TRBD2 (6 bases). The sample consisted of peripheral blood mononuclear cells. This TCR was sampled from a man aged 55 to 70 with T-cell large granular lymphocyte leukemia. Some clones in this sample may be carry-over from other donors' samples. This chain's CDR3 is CATSPPQAEGTDTQYF. The CDR3 coding sequence is TGTGCCACCAGCCCACCTCAAGCGGAGGGAACAGATACGCAGTATTTT.